Below are 28 T cell receptor beta chains sequenced from a single sample in a study of T cells in tuberculosis. Measured with immunoSEQ multiplex PCR; TCRdb has only the in-frame clones, and not every one. Among around 60,000 clones, approximately 80% were seen once, and the ten largest hold roughly 13%. Sorting used thawed, overnight-rested PBMC stained with anti-CD3, a viability dye and GMM-loaded CD1B tetramer. C32 glucose monomycolate from Rhodococcus equi was loaded onto the CD1B tetramers. The sequenced sample was CD1b-GMM tetramer-negative cells sorted from PBMCs. These receptors all come from an adult woman with latent tuberculosis.

The V gene is TRBV7-9, the J gene TRBJ1-4; D ambiguous. Germline V gene sequence: CDR1 SEHNR, CDR2 FQNEAQ (reference sequence). V lost 5 bases, J lost 0 bases, and 10 bases lay in between. The CDR3 totals 15 residues. The CDR3 DNA follows: TGTGCCAGCAGCCCCGGGTCTGCAACTAATGAAAAACTGTTTTTT. It yields the protein CASSPGSATNEKLFF.

This chain connects TRBV6-5 to TRBJ1-3; D possibly corresponds to TRBD1 (5 bases). The CDR3 extends over 13 amino acids. Trimming took 7 bases from V and 7 from J, leaving 14 bases between them. Germline V lookup: CDR1 MNHEY, CDR2 SVGAGI. CDR3 loop: CASTTAGGNTIYF. CDR3 DNA sequence: TGTGCCAGCACTACGGCGGGGGGGAACACCATATATTTT.

The chain links TRBV2 to TRBJ1-6; no clear D. The germline V gene has CDR1 SNHLY and CDR2 FYNNEI. The V end lost 6 bases, the J end lost 7 bases, and 19 bases lay between the germline ends. The CDR3 is made up of 16 amino acids. CDR3 in amino acids: CASSPGPGGPNSPLHF. The DNA of the CDR3 is TGTGCCAGCAGCCCAGGCCCCGGAGGGCCAAATTCACCCCTCCACTTT. Using reference TRBV2 and TRBJ1-6 for the parts outside the CDR3, the full variable domain is EPEVTQTPSHQVTQMGQEVILRCVPISNHLYFYWYRQILGQKVEFLVSFYNNEISEKSEIFDDQFSVERPDGSNFTLKIRSTKLEDSAMYFCASSPGPGGPNSPLHFGNGTRLTVT.

The gene calls are TRBV11-2 and TRBJ2-1; 12 bases are a match to TRBD1. V lost 1 base, J lost 4 bases, and 11 bases stayed unmatched. The CDR3 is 19 residues long. Germline CDR1 reads SGHAT; CDR2 reads FQNNGV. The CDR3 region is CASSLASSPGQGAYNEQFF. In DNA, the CDR3 is TGTGCCAGCAGCTTAGCCTCCTCTCCGGGACAGGGGGCGTACAATGAGCAGTTCTTC.

The chain uses TRBV5-1 and TRBJ1-2, with unresolved D. The CDR3 loop spans 13 amino acids. The germline gives CDR1 SGHRS, CDR2 YFSETQ. Trimming removed 3 bases from V and 0 bases from J, with 6 bases in between. The CDR3 nucleotides read TGCGCCAGCAGCTCGGGTCCTAACTATGGCTACACCTTC. Encoded protein: CASSSGPNYGYTF.

The chain links TRBV11-2 to TRBJ2-5, with a possible D match to TRBD2 (6 bases). The closer fit of TRBJ2-7 to the DNA end suggests the J call may be wrong. The germline V gene has CDR1 SGHAT and CDR2 FQNNGV. The length of the CDR3 is 15 residues. The chain's CDR3 is CASSPYGGTSYEQYF. The CDR3 DNA reads TGTGCCAGCAGCCCCTATGGAGGGACCTCCTACGAGCAGTACTTC.

This clone was detected once. J is TRBJ2-7 and V is TRBV5-1, with a weak D call TRBD1 (6 bases). The V end was cut by 4 bases, the J end by 3 bases, with 14 bases between. The CDR3 length is 14 residues. The germline V gene has CDR1 SGHRS and CDR2 YFSETQ. The CDR3 DNA reads as TGCGCCAGCAGCCGAGACCCAGGGGTCTACGAGCAGTACTTC. The encoded protein is CASSRDPGVYEQYF.

The chain couples TRBV13 to TRBJ2-1; TRBD2 agrees at 7 bases. Losses at the gene ends were 5 bases for V and 8 bases for J; bases not matched to a gene: 15. Germline CDR1 and CDR2: PRHDT and FYEKMQ (reference sequence). This CDR3 region has 16 residues. The CDR3 reads CASSRLGLEIWDEQFF. Written as DNA, the CDR3 is TGTGCCAGCAGCCGACTTGGACTAGAGATCTGGGATGAGCAGTTCTTC.

The chain recombines TRBV5-1 with TRBJ1-2, with 7 nucleotides matching TRBD1. CDR3 size: 15 residues. Germline CDR1 reads SGHRS; CDR2 reads YFSETQ. The V gene end was trimmed by 4 bases and the J gene end by 5 bases; junction bases not matched to a gene: 11. The DNA of the CDR3 is TGCGCCAGCAGCCTACTCGACAGGGCCGGGTATGGCTACACCTTC. As protein: CASSLLDRAGYGYTF. Full variable domain (remainder filled in from reference TRBV5-1 and TRBJ1-2): KAGVTQTPRYLIKTRGQQVTLSCSPISGHRSVSWYQQTPGQGLQFLFEYFSETQRNKGNFPGRFSGRQFSNSRSEMNVSTLELGDSALYLCASSLLDRAGYGYTFGSGTRLTVV.

The chain links TRBV28 to TRBJ2-3, with TRBD1 matching 12 bases. Germline CDR1 is MDHEN and CDR2 is SYDVKM. Losses at the gene ends were 6 bases for V and 3 bases for J; bases not matched to a gene: 4. This CDR3 has 15 amino acids. The CDR3 bases are TGTGCCAGCAGCCCGGGACAGGGGGCAACAGATACGCAGTATTTT. Translating gives CASSPGQGATDTQYF. Full variable domain (outside the CDR3, taken from reference TRBV28 and TRBJ2-3): DVKVTQSSRYLVKRTGEKVFLECVQDMDHENMFWYRQDPGLGLRLIYFSYDVKMKEKGDIPEGYSVSREKKERFSLILESASTNQTSMYLCASSPGQGATDTQYFGPGTRLTVL.

V and J are TRBV27 and TRBJ1-1; the match to TRBD1 covers 7 bases. Germline CDR1 reads MNHEY; CDR2 reads SMNVEV (reference sequence). CDR3 length equals 15 residues. Unmatched junction bases numbered 9, after V lost 7 bases and J lost 1 base. In DNA, the CDR3 is TGTGCCAGCACCTCGGCAGGGGGTTCGAACACTGAAGCTTTCTTT. Its protein is CASTSAGGSNTEAFF.

The V call is TRBV4-1, the J call TRBJ1-5; maybe TRBD1 (5 bases). Per the germline V gene, CDR1 is MGHRA and CDR2 is YSYEKL. The CDR3 runs 14 residues. V was pared by 4 bases and J by 5 bases, with 12 bases between. The CDR3 sequence is CASSPRVWDQPQHF. The CDR3 coding sequence is TGCGCCAGCAGCCCCAGGGTATGGGATCAGCCCCAGCATTTT.

The chain carries TRBV7-7 and TRBJ2-3; 8 bases fit TRBD2. Trimming cost V 1 base and J 5 bases; bases outside gene matches: 2. CDR1 is SSHAT, CDR2 FNYEAQ, per germline (reference sequence). The length of the CDR3 is 14 residues. In DNA form, the CDR3 reads TGTGCCAGCAGCTTAGGCGGGAGGAAAGATACGCAGTATTTT. Translation: CASSLGGRKDTQYF.

The chain recombines TRBV14 with TRBJ1-1; a weak D match, TRBD1 (5 bases). Trimming took off 0 bases at V and 5 bases at J, with 16 bases between the two ends. The germline gives CDR1 SGHDN, CDR2 FVKESK. This CDR3 has 16 amino acids. As DNA, the CDR3 is TGTGCCAGCAGCCAAGATTGGGGCAGGCTGGTGACTGAAGCTTTCTTT. Translated: CASSQDWGRLVTEAFF.

The chain couples TRBV5-1 to TRBJ2-7, with TRBD1 matching 9 bases. V gave up 3 bases and J gave up 4 bases; unmatched junction bases: 11. The CDR3 extends over 16 amino acids. The germline gives CDR1 SGHRS, CDR2 YFSETQ. The CDR3 nucleotides read TGCGCCAGCAGCTGGGGGGGGGACAGGGTCCGTTACGAGCAGTACTTC. It yields the protein CASSWGGDRVRYEQYF.

This clone was counted between two and nine times. V and J are TRBV11-2 and TRBJ2-7; 9 bases fit TRBD1. Germline values: CDR1 SGHAT, CDR2 FQNNGV. This CDR3 contains 15 residues. Trimming at V came to 6 bases and at J to 1 base, leaving 7 bases not matched to a gene. CDR3 sequence reads: CASSLPGQGSYEQYF. The CDR3 bases are TGTGCCAGCAGTTTACCGGGACAGGGTTCCTACGAGCAGTACTTC.

CDR3 in amino acids: CASSGHYGENTEAFF. CDR3 coding DNA: TGTGCCAGTAGTGGCCATTACGGGGAGAACACTGAAGCTTTCTTT. The chain couples TRBV19 to TRBJ1-1; D not certain. The ends were cut back, 5 bases at V and 1 base at J, with 14 bases in the middle. This CDR3 has 15 residues. Germline CDR1 is LNHDA and CDR2 is SQIVND (reference sequence).

This sequence joins TRBV28 and TRBJ1-2, with 7 bases aligning to TRBD1. Per germline, CDR1 MDHEN and CDR2 SYDVKM. With 7 bases clipped from V and 7 bases from J, the junction kept 15 bases outside the gene matches. The CDR3 is made up of 15 amino acids. This CDR3 reads CASTLGTVLRGGYTF. Here the CDR3 DNA reads TGTGCCAGCACACTAGGGACAGTCCTTCGCGGTGGCTACACCTTC.

The J gene is TRBJ2-5, the V gene TRBV4-2, with TRBD2 identical over 13 bases. The CDR3 is 19 residues long. The V and J ends lost 0 bases and 5 bases, in that order; junction bases with no gene match: 12. The germline gives CDR1 LGHNA, CDR2 YNFKEQ. CDR3 in DNA: TGTGCCAGCAGCCAAGATCCATCGGAGACTAGCGGGGGGTTGGAGACCCAGTACTTC. This sequence encodes CASSQDPSETSGGLETQYF.

J is TRBJ1-3 and V is TRBV5-1; the D is unclear. Germline V CDR1 and CDR2: SGHRS, YFSETQ. This CDR3 is 15 amino acids long. V lost 0 bases and J lost 1, with 8 bases in between. DNA of the CDR3: TGCGCCAGCAGCTTGGTCGCGGAATCTGGAAACACCATATATTTT. As protein: CASSLVAESGNTIYF.

This clone was recorded only once. The chain employs TRBV9 and TRBJ2-1, with D possibly being TRBD2 (6 bases). The CDR3 has 17 residues. Germline-derived CDR1 and CDR2 are SGDLS and YYNGEE. The germline V and J ends were trimmed by 0 bases and 0 bases, with 13 bases remaining between them. Here the CDR3 DNA reads TGTGCCAGCAGCGTAGGGGACGGGGGACCCTCCTACAATGAGCAGTTCTTC. Translated, it gives CASSVGDGGPSYNEQFF.

The sample holds many counts of this clone. This chain joins TRBV7-2 and TRBJ1-2; D perhaps matches TRBD1 (5 bases). The CDR3 spans 14 residues. Trimming pared 1 base from V and 2 bases from J, leaving 8 bases between. CDR1 and CDR2 (germline): SGHTA, FQGNSA. CDR3 protein: CASSLGTSNYGYTF. CDR3 nucleotides: TGTGCCAGCAGCTTAGGGACATCCAACTATGGCTACACCTTC.

V and J are TRBV6-1 and TRBJ2-7; maybe TRBD1 (6 bases). Germline lookup yields CDR1 MNHNS and CDR2 SASEGT. The CDR3 has 14 residues. The V end was cut by 7 bases, the J end by 2 bases, with 15 bases between. As DNA, the CDR3 is TGTGCCAGCACCAGAACAGGGTCTACCTACGAGCAGTACTTC. As protein: CASTRTGSTYEQYF.

The chain uses TRBV6-1 and TRBJ1-3; D possibly corresponds to TRBD1 (5 bases). The germline gives CDR1 MNHNS, CDR2 SASEGT. This CDR3 has 16 amino acids. The V end was cut by 0 bases, the J end by 0 bases, with 9 bases between. The CDR3 here is CASSEAARGSGNTIYF. The CDR3 DNA reads TGTGCCAGCAGTGAAGCGGCAAGGGGCTCTGGAAACACCATATATTTT.

This chain links TRBV28 with TRBJ2-6, with TRBD1 matching over 7 bases. J was trimmed by 2 bases and V by 7 bases; bases with no gene match: 11. The V gene's germline CDR1 is MDHEN and CDR2 SYDVKM. The CDR3 spans 17 residues. CDR3 sequence: CASIATGKMAGANVLTF. The DNA of the CDR3 is TGTGCCAGCATTGCGACAGGGAAGATGGCTGGGGCCAACGTCCTGACTTTC.

This clone was detected once. This sequence joins TRBV5-1 and TRBJ1-1, with 7 positions matching TRBD1. The V segment lost 4 bases and the J segment 5 bases; nucleotides outside the gene matches: 8. CDR1 and CDR2 (germline): SGHRS, YFSETQ. The CDR3 is 14 residues long. The CDR3 bases are TGCGCCAGCAGCGGAGAGACAGGGAAGACTGAAGCTTTCTTT. Translation gives CASSGETGKTEAFF.

J is TRBJ1-5 and V is TRBV7-2; the D is unclear. V was cut by 2 bases and J by 1 base, with 6 bases left in between. Germline V gene sequence: CDR1 SGHTA, CDR2 FQGNSA. This CDR3 has 14 residues. Here the CDR3 reads CASSLTASNQPQHF. For the CDR3, the DNA is TGTGCCAGCAGCTTAACTGCGAGCAATCAGCCCCAGCATTTT.

This sequence joins TRBV12-5 and TRBJ2-7, with 7 bases lining up with TRBD1. The germline V gene encodes CDR1 LGHNT and CDR2 FRNRAP. Germline trimming cut 5 bases from V and 7 bases from J; bases unmatched to any gene: 2. The CDR3 loop spans 11 amino acids. The CDR3 loop reads CASGPGGEQYF. In DNA form, the CDR3 reads TGTGCTAGTGGTCCAGGGGGTGAGCAGTACTTC.